Presented here are 4 T cell receptor beta chains from one specimen sequenced in a study of cytomegalovirus exposure and HLA in healthy donors. Using immunoSEQ multiplex PCR, the repertoire was profiled, and TCRdb retains in-frame clones only, with some absent. This sample has approximately 220,000 clones, with approximately 90% found just once. Sequencing input: PBMCs. The source of these receptors is a man aged 18-30 years in good health and CMV-seronegative.

The chain joins TRBV5-6 to TRBJ2-7; the match to TRBD1 covers 8 bases. CDR1 is SGHDT, CDR2 YYEEEE, per germline. The J segment lost 5 bases and the V segment lost 6 bases, leaving 16 bases of the junction unmatched. This CDR3 has 16 residues. The CDR3 is CASTPTPGQGTHEQYF. The CDR3 region has the DNA TGTGCCAGCACCCCCACCCCCGGACAGGGTACCCACGAGCAGTACTTC.

The CDR3 spells CASSFTSSGGEDTQYF. The CDR3 DNA sequence: TGTGCCAGCAGCTTTACGTCTAGCGGGGGGGAGGATACGCAGTATTTT. J is TRBJ2-3 and V is TRBV5-8, with 12 bases matching TRBD2. The CDR3 is 16 residues long. V lost 2 bases and J lost 6; bases outside the gene matches: 7. CDR1 and CDR2 (germline): SGHTS, YDEGEE. The full variable domain, in which reference TRBV5-8 and TRBJ2-3 provide the parts outside the CDR3, is EAGVTQSPTHLIKTRGQQATLRCSPISGHTSVYWYQQALGLGLQFLLWYDEGEERNRGNFPPRFSGRQFPNYSSELNVNALELEDSALYLCASSFTSSGGEDTQYFGPGTRLTVL.

This clone occurred once. This chain links TRBV5-4 with TRBJ2-3; the D gene is possibly TRBD2 (5 bases). Germline-derived CDR1 and CDR2 are SGHNT and YYREEE (reference sequence). There are 13 residues in the CDR3. Trimming stripped 9 bases from V and 4 bases from J, with 15 bases between. The CDR3 coding sequence is TGTGCCACCACGGACTCTCCCCCAGATACGCAGTATTTT. Its protein is CATTDSPPDTQYF.

The V call is TRBV5-1, the J call TRBJ1-1, with 8 bases matching TRBD1. The V gene's germline CDR1 is SGHRS and CDR2 YFSETQ. The CDR3 has 15 residues. Trimming removed 1 base from V and 7 bases from J; junction bases left unmatched: 9. The CDR3 coding sequence is TGCGCCAGCAGCTTGACTGACAGGGGCTGGGATGAAGCTTTCTTT. Its translation: CASSLTDRGWDEAFF. Complete variable domain (other parts from reference TRBV5-1 and TRBJ1-1): KAGVTQTPRYLIKTRGQQVTLSCSPISGHRSVSWYQQTPGQGLQFLFEYFSETQRNKGNFPGRFSGRQFSNSRSEMNVSTLELGDSALYLCASSLTDRGWDEAFFGQGTRLTVV.